This entry describes one TCR beta chain. These data are taken from a study of blood T cell repertoires in COVID-19. The overall study: PBMCs, B-cell-depleted T cells, or T cells provided the cDNA or gDNA that made up the material.

Sequencing was performed with immunoSEQ multiplex PCR; in TCRdb, only in-frame clones are kept and a portion is missing. The sample contains 150,000 or so clones, around 80% of which appear only once. Per germline, CDR1 SGHTS and CDR2 YDEGEE. The CDR3 runs to 15 residues. V dropped 4 bases and J dropped 2; count of bases not matched to a gene: 7. This TCR was sampled from a woman older than 75 with acute or convalescent COVID-19. This chain connects TRBV5-8 to TRBJ2-7, with 9 bases fitting TRBD2. Sequencing was performed on peripheral blood. CDR3 bases: TGTGCCAGCAGCCGAAGCGGGAGGCTGACCTACGAGCAGTACTTC. It encodes CASSRSGRLTYEQYF.